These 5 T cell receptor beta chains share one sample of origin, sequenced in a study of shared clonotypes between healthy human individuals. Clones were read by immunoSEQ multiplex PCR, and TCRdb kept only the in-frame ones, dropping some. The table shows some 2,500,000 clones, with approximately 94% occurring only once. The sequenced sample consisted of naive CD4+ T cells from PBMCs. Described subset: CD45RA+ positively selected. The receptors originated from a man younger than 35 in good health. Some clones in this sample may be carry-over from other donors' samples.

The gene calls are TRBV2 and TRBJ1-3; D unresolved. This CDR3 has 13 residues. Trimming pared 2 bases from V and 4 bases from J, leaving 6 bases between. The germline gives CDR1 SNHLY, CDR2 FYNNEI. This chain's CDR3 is CASSELGGNTIYF. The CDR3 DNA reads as TGTGCCAGCAGTGAATTAGGAGGAAACACCATATATTTT.

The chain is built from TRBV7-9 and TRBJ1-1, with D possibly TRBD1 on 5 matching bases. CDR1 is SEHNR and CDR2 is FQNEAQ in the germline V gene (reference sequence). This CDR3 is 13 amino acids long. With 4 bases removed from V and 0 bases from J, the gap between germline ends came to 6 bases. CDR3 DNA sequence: TGTGCCAGCAGCTGGGGGATGAACACTGAAGCTTTCTTT. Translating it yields CASSWGMNTEAFF.

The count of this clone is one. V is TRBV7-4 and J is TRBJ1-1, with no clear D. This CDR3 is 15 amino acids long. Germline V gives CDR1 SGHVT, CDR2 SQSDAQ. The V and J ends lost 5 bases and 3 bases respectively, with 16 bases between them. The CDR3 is CASSHGERPYTEAFF. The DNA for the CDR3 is TGTGCCAGCAGCCACGGGGAGAGACCATACACTGAAGCTTTCTTT.

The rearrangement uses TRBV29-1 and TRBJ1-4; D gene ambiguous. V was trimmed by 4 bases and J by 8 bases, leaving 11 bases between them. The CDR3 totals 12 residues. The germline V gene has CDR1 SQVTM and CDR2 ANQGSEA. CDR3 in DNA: TGCAGCGTTGTGGGGATAGGGGAAAAACTGTTTTTT. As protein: CSVVGIGEKLFF. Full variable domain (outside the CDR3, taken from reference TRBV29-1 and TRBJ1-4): SAVISQKPSRDICQRGTSLTIQCQVDSQVTMMFWYRQQPGQSLTLIATANQGSEATYESGFVIDKFPISRPNLTFSTLTVSNMSPEDSSIYLCSVVGIGEKLFFGSGTQLSVL.

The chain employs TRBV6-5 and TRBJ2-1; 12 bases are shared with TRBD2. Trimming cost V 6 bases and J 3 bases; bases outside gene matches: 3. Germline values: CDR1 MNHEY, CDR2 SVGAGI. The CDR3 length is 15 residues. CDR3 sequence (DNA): TGTGCCAGCAGCGGACTAGCGGGGATCTACAATGAGCAGTTCTTC. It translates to CASSGLAGIYNEQFF.